The 5 T cell receptor beta chains presented below share a single source sample, sequenced in a study of blood T cell repertoires in COVID-19. The repertoire was sequenced with immunoSEQ multiplex PCR; TCRdb's copy has only in-frame clones and lacks some. The sample holds 310,000 or so clones, around 89% seen once. The sample comprised peripheral blood. Receptors originate from a woman in her fifties or sixties with active or convalescent COVID-19.

The rearrangement joins TRBV4-1 to TRBJ2-1; no definite D call. V shed 1 base and J shed 8 bases, with 6 bases lying between them. The CDR3 has 12 amino acids. Germline V gives CDR1 MGHRA, CDR2 YSYEKL. CDR3 DNA: TGCGCCAGCAGCCAAGTCCTTGATGAGCAGTTCTTC. Its translation: CASSQVLDEQFF.

The chain uses TRBV6-4 and TRBJ1-2; D is perhaps TRBD1 (5 bases). The CDR3 spans 18 residues. Germline V gene lookup returns CDR1 MRHNA and CDR2 SNTAGT. Trimming pared 9 bases from V and 3 bases from J, leaving 29 bases between. This chain's CDR3 is CASTSPNKTDQRHYGYTF. The DNA for the CDR3 is TGTGCCAGTACTTCTCCAAATAAGACAGACCAGAGACACTATGGCTACACCTTC.

This clone appeared a single time. The chain's CDR3 is CAQDRDYNEQFF. CDR3 sequence (DNA): TGTGCTCAGGACAGGGACTACAATGAGCAGTTCTTC. J is TRBJ2-1 and V is TRBV30, with 8 bases that match TRBD1. The CDR3 totals 12 residues. Per germline, CDR1 GTSNPN and CDR2 SVGIG (reference sequence).

This chain links TRBV29-1 with TRBJ1-1; D is possibly TRBD1 (6 bases). Germline CDR1 SQVTM, CDR2 ANQGSEA. V lost 3 bases to trimming and J lost 1 base, with 9 bases between them. The CDR3 spans 13 residues. CDR3 nucleotide sequence: TGCAGCGTTGACCACAGGGCGAACACTGAAGCTTTCTTT. It translates to CSVDHRANTEAFF.

The chain is built from TRBV5-4 and TRBJ1-2; D remains unclear. Germline values: CDR1 SGHNT, CDR2 YYREEE (reference sequence). CDR3 length: 14 residues. Trimming removed 0 bases at V and 5 bases at J, with 11 bases between. CDR3 amino acids: CASSLAQAVYGYTF. The DNA of the CDR3 is TGTGCCAGCAGCTTGGCCCAGGCAGTTTATGGCTACACCTTC.